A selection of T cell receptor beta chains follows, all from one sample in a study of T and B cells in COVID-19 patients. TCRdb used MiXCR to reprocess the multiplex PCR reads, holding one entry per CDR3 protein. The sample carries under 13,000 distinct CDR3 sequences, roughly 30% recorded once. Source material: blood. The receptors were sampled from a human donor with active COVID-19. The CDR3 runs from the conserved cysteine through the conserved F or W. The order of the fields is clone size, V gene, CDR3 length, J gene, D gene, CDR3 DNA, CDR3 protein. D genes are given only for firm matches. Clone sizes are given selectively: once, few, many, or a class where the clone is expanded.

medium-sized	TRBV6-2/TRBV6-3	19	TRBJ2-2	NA	TGTGCCAGCACCCGCCCGGGACGGGTAACAGGTACAACAGTCGGGGAGCTGTTTTTT	CASTRPGRVTGTTVGELFF
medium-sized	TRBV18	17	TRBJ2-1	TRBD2	TGTGCCAGCTCACCACAAAGACTAGCGGGGGAGTACAATGAGCAGTTCTTC	CASSPQRLAGEYNEQFF
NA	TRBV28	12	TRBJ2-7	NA	TGTGCCAGCAGTTCCACACTCTACGAGCAGTACTTC	CASSSTLYEQYF
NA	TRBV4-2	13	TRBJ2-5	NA	TGTGCCAGCAGCCAAGGACAGAGGGAGACCCAGTACTTC	CASSQGQRETQYF
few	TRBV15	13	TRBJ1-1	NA	TGTGCCACCAGTTTTCAGGAGAACACTGAAGCTTTCTTT	CATSFQENTEAFF
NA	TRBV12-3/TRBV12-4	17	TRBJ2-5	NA	TGTGCCAGCAGCCAAGGTCGACTCCAGGGCGTCGGAGAGACCGAGTACTTC	CASSQGRLQGVGETEYF
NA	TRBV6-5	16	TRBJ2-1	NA	TGTGCCAGCAGAAAAGTCCGAGACGGAGGTTACAATGAGCAGTTCTTC	CASRKVRDGGYNEQFF
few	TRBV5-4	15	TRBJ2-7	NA	TGTGCCAGCAGCTTGGGGCCGGGACGAGGATCCGAGCAGTACTTC	CASSLGPGRGSEQYF
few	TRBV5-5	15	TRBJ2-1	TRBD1	TGTGCCAGCAGTCCGGCCGTTACAGGGGGCGGTGGGCAGTTCTTC	CASSPAVTGGGGQFF
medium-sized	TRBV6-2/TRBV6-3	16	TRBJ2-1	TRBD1	TGTGCCAGCAGTTACTCGAGGGGACAGGGGTACAATGAGCAGTTCTTC	CASSYSRGQGYNEQFF
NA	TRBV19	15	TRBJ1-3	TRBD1	TGTGCCAGTAGTACGGACAGGACCTCTGGAAACACCATATATTTT	CASSTDRTSGNTIYF
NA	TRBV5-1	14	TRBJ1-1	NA	TGCGCCAGCAGCTTGGCCAGCGGCAGAGAGAAAGCTTTCTTT	CASSLASGREKAFF
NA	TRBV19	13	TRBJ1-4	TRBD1	TGTGCCAGCAGAGACAGGGGGCGCGAAAAACTGTTTTTT	CASRDRGREKLFF
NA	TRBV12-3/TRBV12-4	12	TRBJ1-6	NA	TGTGCCAGCAGTTTAGCACTGGGGCCCCTCCACTTT	CASSLALGPLHF
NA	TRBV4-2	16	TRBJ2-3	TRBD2	TGTGCCAGCAGCCAAGATGGGGGGGGAGGAACAGATACGCAGTATTTT	CASSQDGGGGTDTQYF
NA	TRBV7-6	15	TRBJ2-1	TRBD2	TGTGCCAGCAGCTTTAGGACTAGCGGCCTGGATGAGCAGTTCTTC	CASSFRTSGLDEQFF
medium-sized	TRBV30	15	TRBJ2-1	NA	TGTGCCTGGACGGCAAGTGCAAGCTCCTACAATGAGCAGTTCTTC	CAWTASASSYNEQFF
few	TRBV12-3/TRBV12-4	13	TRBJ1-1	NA	TGTGCCAGCAGGGGGTACATGAACACTGAAGCTTTCTTT	CASRGYMNTEAFF
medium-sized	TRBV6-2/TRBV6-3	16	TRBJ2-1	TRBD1	TGTGCCAGCAGCTATAGACAGGGACGCTCCTACAATGAGCAGTTCTTC	CASSYRQGRSYNEQFF
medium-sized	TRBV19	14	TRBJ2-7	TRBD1	TGTGCCAGTAGGGTGGGACAGGGGTCCTACGAGCAGTACTTC	CASRVGQGSYEQYF
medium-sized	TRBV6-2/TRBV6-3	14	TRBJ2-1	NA	TGTGCCAGCACCGAACAGAGCTCCTACAATGAGCAGTTCTTC	CASTEQSSYNEQFF
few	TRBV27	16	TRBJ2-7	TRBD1	TGTGCCAGCAGTATGTTCCCCGGTACAGGGGTGAACGAGCAGTACTTC	CASSMFPGTGVNEQYF
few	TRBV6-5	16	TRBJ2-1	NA	TGTGCCAGCAGTACCGACAGTCGGGCCCCCCGGGTTGAGCAGTTCTTC	CASSTDSRAPRVEQFF
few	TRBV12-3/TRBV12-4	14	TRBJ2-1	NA	TGTGCCAGCAGTTCACCGCCTCAGTACAATGAGCAGTTCTTC	CASSSPPQYNEQFF
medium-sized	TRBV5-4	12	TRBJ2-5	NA	TGTGCCAGCAGCAGCCAAGAGGAGACCCAGTACTTC	CASSSQEETQYF
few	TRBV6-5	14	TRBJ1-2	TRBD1	TGTGCCAGCAGTTACTCCCGGACAGGGGATGGCTACACCTTC	CASSYSRTGDGYTF
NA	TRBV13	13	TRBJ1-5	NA	TGTGCCAGCAGCTTAAGGAGGAATCAGCCCCAGCATTTT	CASSLRRNQPQHF
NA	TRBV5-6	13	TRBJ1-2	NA	TGTGCCAGCAGCACAGGACATGACTATGGCTACACCTTC	CASSTGHDYGYTF
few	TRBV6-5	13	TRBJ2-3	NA	TGTGCCAGCGCCCTCCAGGGGACAGATACGCAGTATTTT	CASALQGTDTQYF
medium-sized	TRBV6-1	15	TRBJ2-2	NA	TGTGCCAGCAGCCGCTCCGGGACGTCACCCGGGGAGCTGTTTTTT	CASSRSGTSPGELFF
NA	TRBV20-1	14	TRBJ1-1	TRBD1	TGCAGTAGGGCAGGGGGCGTTATGAACACTGAAGCTTTCTTT	CSRAGGVMNTEAFF
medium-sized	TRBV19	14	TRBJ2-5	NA	TGTGCCAGTGGACCCCAACCATCCGCGGAGACCCAGTACTTC	CASGPQPSAETQYF
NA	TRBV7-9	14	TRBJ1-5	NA	TGTGCCACATCGACGGTGGGAGGCAATCAGCCCCAGCATTTT	CATSTVGGNQPQHF
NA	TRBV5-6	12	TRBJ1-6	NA	TGTGCCAGCAGCTCCAGTAATTCACCCCTCCACTTT	CASSSSNSPLHF
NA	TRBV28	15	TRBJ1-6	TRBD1	TGTGCCAGCACCTTCACGGACAGGGCGGCGGCACCCCTCCACTTT	CASTFTDRAAAPLHF
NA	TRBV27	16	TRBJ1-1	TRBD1	TGTGCCAGCAGTTTATCGATAGGGGGCCTGGACACTGAAGCTTTCTTT	CASSLSIGGLDTEAFF
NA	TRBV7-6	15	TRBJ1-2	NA	TGTGCCAGCAGCCCCCGGACAAGGGGAAACTATGGCTACACCTTC	CASSPRTRGNYGYTF
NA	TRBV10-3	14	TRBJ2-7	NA	TGTGCCATCAGTGGGGCAGTGGCATCCTACGAGCAGTACTTC	CAISGAVASYEQYF
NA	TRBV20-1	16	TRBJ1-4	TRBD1	TGCAGTGCTCTTACCCCGGGACAGACGTTTGGTGAAAAACTGTTTTTT	CSALTPGQTFGEKLFF
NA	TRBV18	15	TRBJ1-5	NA	TGTGCCAGCTCACTTCAGGGTGATGGCAATCAGCCCCAGCATTTT	CASSLQGDGNQPQHF